Each of the 3 T cell receptor beta chains below was sequenced from the same sample in a study of cytomegalovirus exposure and HLA in healthy donors (dated by TCRdb to between 2016 and 2019). The library relied on the immunoSEQ multiplex PCR assay. For the multiplex PCR, a mixture combining 60 forward primers for TCR Vbeta segments and 13 reverse primers for TCR Jbeta segments was used. TCRdb obtained this table from immuneACCESS and retained in-frame rearrangements with V and J assigned. These tables miss some clones; where compared with another copy, unresolved V genes account for less than half of the shortfall, and the remainder is unexplained. The sample table holds about 190,000 clones, of which approximately 75% were seen once. Over 4% of the sample rests with the top ten. Sequences were obtained from PBMCs. The receptors derive from a man under 40 in good health and CMV-seropositive.

In this sample, this clone turned up a few times. This chain joins TRBV7-2 and TRBJ1-2; D remains ambiguous. V was trimmed by 5 bases and J by 4 bases, leaving 14 bases between them. Germline CDR1 is SGHTA and CDR2 is FQGNSA. The CDR3 is made up of 14 amino acids. The CDR3 coding sequence is TGTGCCAGCAGCCCCCCCCAGGCACCCTATGGCTACACCTTC. Amino acids: CASSPPQAPYGYTF.

This clone was counted a few times. The chain has TRBV29-1 and TRBJ1-1, with unresolved D. This CDR3 region has 10 residues. Germline-derived CDR1 and CDR2 are SQVTM and ANQGSEA. For the CDR3, the DNA is TGCAGTGGCACGAACACTGAAGCTTTCTTT. It codes for CSGTNTEAFF. Together with reference TRBV29-1 and TRBJ1-1, the CDR3 gives the full variable domain: SAVISQKPSRDICQRGTSLTIQCQVDSQVTMMFWYRQQPGQSLTLIATANQGSEATYESGFVIDKFPISRPNLTFSTLTVSNMSPEDSSIYLCSGTNTEAFFGQGTRLTVV.

This chain connects TRBV7-3 to TRBJ2-5, with 8 bases fitting TRBD2. The J call may be in error: the DNA end matches TRBJ2-7 better. The CDR3 runs 15 residues. CDR1 SGHTA and CDR2 FQGTGA come from the germline V gene. The CDR3 loop reads CASSLEGGGSYEQYF. CDR3 in DNA: TGTGCCAGCAGCTTAGAGGGCGGGGGGTCGTACGAGCAGTACTTC.